These 4 T cell receptor beta chains were all obtained from the same sample, sequenced in a study of monozygotic twins with inflammatory bowel disease. TCRdb re-analyzed the 5' RACE reads; it lists each CDR3 protein once, without DNA. The listing records about 450,000 distinct CDR3 sequences. The sample was blood. The source is a human donor with ulcerative colitis or Crohn's disease, or a healthy co-twin of an affected twin (not recorded which).

The chain uses TRBV6-1 and TRBJ1-1; TCRdb's assignment of TRBD1 cannot be checked, as there is no DNA. Germline lookup yields CDR1 MNHNS and CDR2 SASEGT. The CDR3 runs to 15 residues. The CDR3 sequence is CASKGPLTATDGSFF.

The chain uses TRBV3-1 and TRBJ1-6. The CDR3 is 13 amino acids. Looked up from germline, CDR1 is LGHDT and CDR2 is YNNKEL (reference sequence). This chain's CDR3 is CASSQVTDSPLHF.

The chain recombines TRBV11-1 with TRBJ1-2. CDR3 length: 12 amino acids. Germline values: CDR1 SGHAT, CDR2 FQDESV (reference sequence). The CDR3 spells CASSRSDAGYTF.

The J gene is TRBJ1-2, the V gene TRBV5-5. Germline CDR1 reads SGHKS; CDR2 reads YYEKEE (reference sequence). The CDR3 is 14 residues long. The CDR3 region is CASSFRSDDCGYTF.